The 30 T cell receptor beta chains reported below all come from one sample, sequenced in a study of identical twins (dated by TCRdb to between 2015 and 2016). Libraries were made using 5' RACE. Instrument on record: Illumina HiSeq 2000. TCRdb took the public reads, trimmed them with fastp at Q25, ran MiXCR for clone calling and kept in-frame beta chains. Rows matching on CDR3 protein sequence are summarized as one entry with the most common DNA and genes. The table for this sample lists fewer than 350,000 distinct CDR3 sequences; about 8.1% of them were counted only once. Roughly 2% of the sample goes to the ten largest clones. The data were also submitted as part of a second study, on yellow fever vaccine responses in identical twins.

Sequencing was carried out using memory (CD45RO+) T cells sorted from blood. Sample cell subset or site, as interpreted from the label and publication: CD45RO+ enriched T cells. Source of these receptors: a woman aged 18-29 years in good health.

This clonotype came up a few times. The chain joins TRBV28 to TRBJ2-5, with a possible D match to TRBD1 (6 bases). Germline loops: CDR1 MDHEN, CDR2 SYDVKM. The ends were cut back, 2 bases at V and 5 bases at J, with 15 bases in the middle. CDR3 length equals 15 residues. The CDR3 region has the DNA TGTGCCAGCAGTTTAGGTGCACAGGGAAGGGAGACCCAGTACTTC. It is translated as CASSLGAQGRETQYF.

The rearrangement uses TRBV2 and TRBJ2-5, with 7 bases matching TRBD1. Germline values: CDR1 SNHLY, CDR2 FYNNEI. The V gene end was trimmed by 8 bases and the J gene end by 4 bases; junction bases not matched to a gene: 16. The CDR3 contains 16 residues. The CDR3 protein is CASSRGATGVGETQYF. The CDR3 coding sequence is TGTGCCAGCTCCCGTGGCGCCACAGGGGTAGGAGAGACCCAGTACTTC.

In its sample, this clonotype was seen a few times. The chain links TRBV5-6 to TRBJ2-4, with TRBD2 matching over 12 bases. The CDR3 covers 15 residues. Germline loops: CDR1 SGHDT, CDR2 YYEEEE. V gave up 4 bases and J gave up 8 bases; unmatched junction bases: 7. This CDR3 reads CASSPLAGGPYIQYF. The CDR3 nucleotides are TGTGCCAGCAGCCCTCTAGCGGGGGGGCCTTACATTCAGTACTTC.

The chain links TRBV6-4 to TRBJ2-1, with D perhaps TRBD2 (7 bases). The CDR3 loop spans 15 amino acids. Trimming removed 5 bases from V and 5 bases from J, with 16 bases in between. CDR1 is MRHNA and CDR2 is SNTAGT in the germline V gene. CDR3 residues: CASSKKGEGNNEQFF. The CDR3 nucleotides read TGTGCCAGCAGTAAGAAGGGGGAGGGAAACAATGAGCAGTTCTTC.

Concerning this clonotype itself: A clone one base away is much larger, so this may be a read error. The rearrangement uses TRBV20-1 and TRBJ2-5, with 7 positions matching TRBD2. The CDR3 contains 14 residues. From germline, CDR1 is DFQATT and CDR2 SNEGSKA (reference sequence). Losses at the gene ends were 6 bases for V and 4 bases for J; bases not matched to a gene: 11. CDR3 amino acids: CSAQAGREGETQYF. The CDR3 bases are TGCAGTGCCCAAGCGGGCAGGGAGGGAGAGACCCAGTACTTC.

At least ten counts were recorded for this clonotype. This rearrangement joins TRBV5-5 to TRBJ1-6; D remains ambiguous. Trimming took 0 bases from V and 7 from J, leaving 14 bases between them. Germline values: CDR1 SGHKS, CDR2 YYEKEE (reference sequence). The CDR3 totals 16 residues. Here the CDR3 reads CASSLGQPAGNSPLHF. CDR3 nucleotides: TGTGCCAGCAGCTTGGGGCAGCCGGCGGGAAATTCACCCCTCCACTTT.

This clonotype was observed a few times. CDR3 bases: TGTGCCAGCAGTTTATTCACAGGGGGTAATGAAAAACTGTTTTTT. Amino acid sequence: CASSLFTGGNEKLFF. This chain uses TRBV28 with TRBJ1-4; TRBD1 agrees at 8 bases. CDR3 size: 15 residues. With 1 base clipped from V and 4 bases from J, the junction kept 2 bases outside the gene matches. Germline V gene lookup returns CDR1 MDHEN and CDR2 SYDVKM.

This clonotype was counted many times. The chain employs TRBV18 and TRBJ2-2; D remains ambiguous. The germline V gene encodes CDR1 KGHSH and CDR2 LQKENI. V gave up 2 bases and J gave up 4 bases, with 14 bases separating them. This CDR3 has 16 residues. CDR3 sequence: CASSPGHGGGTGELFF. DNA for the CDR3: TGTGCCAGCTCACCAGGTCATGGTGGCGGCACCGGGGAGCTGTTTTTT.

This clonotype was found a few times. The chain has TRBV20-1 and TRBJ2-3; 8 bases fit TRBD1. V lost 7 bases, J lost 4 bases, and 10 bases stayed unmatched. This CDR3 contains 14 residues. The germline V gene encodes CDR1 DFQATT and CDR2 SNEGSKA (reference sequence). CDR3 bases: TGCAGTGTTCCCGGGACAGGAGGCTCAGATACGCAGTATTTT. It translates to CSVPGTGGSDTQYF.

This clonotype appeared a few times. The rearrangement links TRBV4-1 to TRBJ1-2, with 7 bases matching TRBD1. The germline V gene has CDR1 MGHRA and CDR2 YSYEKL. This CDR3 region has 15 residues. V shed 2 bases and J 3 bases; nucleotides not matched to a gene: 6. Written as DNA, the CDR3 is TGCGCCAGCAGCCAACCCGCTCAGGGGGACTATGGCTACACCTTC. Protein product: CASSQPAQGDYGYTF.

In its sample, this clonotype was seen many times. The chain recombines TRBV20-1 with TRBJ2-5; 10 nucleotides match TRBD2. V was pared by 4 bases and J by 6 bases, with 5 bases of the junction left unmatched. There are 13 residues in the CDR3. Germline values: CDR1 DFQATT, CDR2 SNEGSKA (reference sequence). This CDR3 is CSAIAGGGKTQYF. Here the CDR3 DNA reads TGCAGTGCTATAGCGGGGGGCGGGAAGACCCAGTACTTC.

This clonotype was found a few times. CDR3 loop: CASRVTSGNTIYF. The CDR3, as DNA: TGTGCCAGCAGGGTTACCTCTGGAAACACCATATATTTT. The V and J genes are TRBV28 and TRBJ1-3; no firm D call. CDR1 is MDHEN and CDR2 is SYDVKM in the germline V gene. V was clipped by 6 bases and J by 0 bases, with 6 bases between them. This CDR3 is 13 amino acids long.

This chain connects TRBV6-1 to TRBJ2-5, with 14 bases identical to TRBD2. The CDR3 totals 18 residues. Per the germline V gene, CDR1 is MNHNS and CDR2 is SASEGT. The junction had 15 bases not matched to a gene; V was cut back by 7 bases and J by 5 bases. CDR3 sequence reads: CASTRLAGGVAEGETQYF. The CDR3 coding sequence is TGTGCCAGCACCAGACTAGCGGGGGGGGTCGCGGAAGGGGAGACCCAGTACTTC.

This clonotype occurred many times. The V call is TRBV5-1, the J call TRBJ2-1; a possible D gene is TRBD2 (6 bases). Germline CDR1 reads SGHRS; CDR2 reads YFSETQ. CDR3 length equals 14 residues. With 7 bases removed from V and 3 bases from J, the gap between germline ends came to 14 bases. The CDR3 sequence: CASRASGDYNEQFF. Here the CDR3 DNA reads TGCGCCAGCCGCGCCTCGGGGGACTACAATGAGCAGTTCTTC.

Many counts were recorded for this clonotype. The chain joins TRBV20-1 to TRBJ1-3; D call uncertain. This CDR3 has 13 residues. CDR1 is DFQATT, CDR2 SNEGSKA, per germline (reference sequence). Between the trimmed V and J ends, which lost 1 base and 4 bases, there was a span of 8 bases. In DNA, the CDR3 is TGCAGTGCTAGAGTCCCCCAGGGAAACACCATATATTTT. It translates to CSARVPQGNTIYF.

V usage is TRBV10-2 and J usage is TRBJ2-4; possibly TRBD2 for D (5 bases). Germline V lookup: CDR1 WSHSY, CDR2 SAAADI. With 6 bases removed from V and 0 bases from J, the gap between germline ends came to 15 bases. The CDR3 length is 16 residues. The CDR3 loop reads CASRFGAGEAKNIQYF. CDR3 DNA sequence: TGCGCCAGCAGATTTGGTGCGGGTGAAGCCAAAAACATTCAGTACTTC.

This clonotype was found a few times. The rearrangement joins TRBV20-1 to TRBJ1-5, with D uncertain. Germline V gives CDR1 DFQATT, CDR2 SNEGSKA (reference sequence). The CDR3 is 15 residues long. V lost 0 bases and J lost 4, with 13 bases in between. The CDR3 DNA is TGCAGTGCTAGAGATCTTCTGGGCAAGAATCAGCCCCAGCATTTT. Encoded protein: CSARDLLGKNQPQHF.

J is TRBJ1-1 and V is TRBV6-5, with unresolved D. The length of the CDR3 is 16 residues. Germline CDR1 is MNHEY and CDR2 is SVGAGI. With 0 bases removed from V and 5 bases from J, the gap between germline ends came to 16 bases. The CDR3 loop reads CASSYSPVSSGTEAFF. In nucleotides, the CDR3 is TGTGCCAGCAGTTACTCTCCGGTCTCAAGTGGAACTGAAGCTTTCTTT.

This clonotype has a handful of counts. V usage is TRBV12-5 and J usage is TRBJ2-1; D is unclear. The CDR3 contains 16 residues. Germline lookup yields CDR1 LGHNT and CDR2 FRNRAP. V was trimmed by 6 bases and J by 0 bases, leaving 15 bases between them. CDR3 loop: CASGPLVGSSYNEQFF. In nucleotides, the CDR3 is TGTGCTAGTGGCCCACTGGTCGGCTCCTCCTACAATGAGCAGTTCTTC.

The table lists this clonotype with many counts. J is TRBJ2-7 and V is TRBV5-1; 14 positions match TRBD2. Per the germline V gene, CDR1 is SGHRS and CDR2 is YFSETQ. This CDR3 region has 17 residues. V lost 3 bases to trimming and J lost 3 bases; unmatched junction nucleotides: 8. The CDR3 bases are TGCGCCAGCAGCTACCTTTCGGGGACTAGCGGGAGCTACGAGCAGTACTTC. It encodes CASSYLSGTSGSYEQYF.

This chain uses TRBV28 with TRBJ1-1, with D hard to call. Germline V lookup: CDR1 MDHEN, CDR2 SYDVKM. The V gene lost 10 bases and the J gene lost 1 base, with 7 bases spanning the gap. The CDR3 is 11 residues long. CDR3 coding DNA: TGTGCCACCCTGGGGAACACTGAAGCTTTCTTT. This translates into CATLGNTEAFF.

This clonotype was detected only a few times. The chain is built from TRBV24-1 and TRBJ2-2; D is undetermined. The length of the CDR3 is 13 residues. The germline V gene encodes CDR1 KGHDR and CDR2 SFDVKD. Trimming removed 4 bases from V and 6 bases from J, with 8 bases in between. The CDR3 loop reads CATSDPSPGELFF. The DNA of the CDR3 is TGTGCCACCAGTGACCCCAGTCCCGGGGAGCTGTTTTTT.

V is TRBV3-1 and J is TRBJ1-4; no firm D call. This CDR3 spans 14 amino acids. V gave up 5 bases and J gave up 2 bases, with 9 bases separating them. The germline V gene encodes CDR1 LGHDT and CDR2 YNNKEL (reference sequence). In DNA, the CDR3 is TGTGCCAGCAGCATGGAACAGACTAATGAAAAACTGTTTTTT. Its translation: CASSMEQTNEKLFF.

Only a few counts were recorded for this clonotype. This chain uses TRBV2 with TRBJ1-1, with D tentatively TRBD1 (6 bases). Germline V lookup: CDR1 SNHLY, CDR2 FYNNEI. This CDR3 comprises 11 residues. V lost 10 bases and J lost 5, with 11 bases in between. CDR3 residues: CATTDRTEAFF. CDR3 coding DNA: TGTGCCACAACCGACAGGACTGAAGCTTTCTTT.

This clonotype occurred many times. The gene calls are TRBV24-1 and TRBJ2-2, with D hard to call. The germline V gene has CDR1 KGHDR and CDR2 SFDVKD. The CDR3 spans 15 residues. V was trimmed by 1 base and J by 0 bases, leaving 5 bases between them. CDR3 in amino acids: CATSDFGTNTGELFF. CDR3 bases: TGTGCCACCAGTGATTTTGGGACGAACACCGGGGAGCTGTTTTTT.

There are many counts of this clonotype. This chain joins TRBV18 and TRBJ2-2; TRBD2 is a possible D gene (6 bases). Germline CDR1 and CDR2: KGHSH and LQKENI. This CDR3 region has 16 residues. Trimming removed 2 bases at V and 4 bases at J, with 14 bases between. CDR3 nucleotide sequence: TGTGCCAGCTCACCAAGAGACGCAGCGGGCACCGGGGAGCTGTTTTTT. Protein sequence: CASSPRDAAGTGELFF.

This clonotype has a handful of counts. The CDR3 here is CATSDPGGSYGYTF. As DNA, the CDR3 is TGTGCCACCAGTGACCCAGGGGGTAGCTATGGCTACACCTTC. V is TRBV24-1 and J is TRBJ1-2; 7 positions agree with TRBD1. This CDR3 region has 14 residues. J lost 4 bases, V lost 4 bases, and 5 bases had no gene match. Germline CDR1 is KGHDR and CDR2 is SFDVKD.

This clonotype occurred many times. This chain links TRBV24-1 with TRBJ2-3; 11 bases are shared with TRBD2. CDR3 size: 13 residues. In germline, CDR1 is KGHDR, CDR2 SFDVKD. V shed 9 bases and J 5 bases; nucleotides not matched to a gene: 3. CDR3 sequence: CATGGLAVDTQYF. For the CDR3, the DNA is TGTGCCACCGGGGGACTAGCGGTAGATACGCAGTATTTT.

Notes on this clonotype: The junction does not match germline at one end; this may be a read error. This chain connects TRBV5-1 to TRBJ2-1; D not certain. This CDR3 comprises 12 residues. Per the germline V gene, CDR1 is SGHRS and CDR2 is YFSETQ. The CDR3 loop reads CASSLPGQEQCF. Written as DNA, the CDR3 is TGCGCCAGCAGCTTGCCAGGTCAAGAGCAGTGCTTC. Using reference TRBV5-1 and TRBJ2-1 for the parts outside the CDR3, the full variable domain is KAGVTQTPRYLIKTRGQQVTLSCSPISGHRSVSWYQQTPGQGLQFLFEYFSETQRNKGNFPGRFSGRQFSNSRSEMNVSTLELGDSALYLCASSLPGQEQCFGPGTRLTVL.

As DNA, the CDR3 is TGCAGTGCTAGCGTCGCGGAAAGCCCCACAGATACGCAGTATTTT. This codes for CSASVAESPTDTQYF. The chain combines TRBV20-1 with TRBJ2-3; D is uncertain. With 3 bases removed from V and 2 bases from J, the gap between germline ends came to 15 bases. From germline, CDR1 is DFQATT and CDR2 SNEGSKA (reference sequence). The CDR3 is made up of 15 amino acids.